The sequence of this TCR beta chain was determined in a study of blood T cell repertoires in COVID-19. The germline V gene has CDR1 MDHEN and CDR2 SYDVKM. This CDR3 has 12 amino acids. Deletions cut 3 bases from V and 7 bases from J, with 9 bases between. In the original analysis: Reference gene primer amplification yielded estimated nucleated cell counts. Data came from immunoSEQ multiplex PCR; TCRdb stores just in-frame clones and leaves some out. The DNA gave D and trimming, while V, J and clone size come from that table. The sample lists 200,000 to 250,000 clones; approximately 85% were seen once.

The sequence derives from a man between 40 and 49 years old with acute or convalescent COVID-19. The chain links TRBV28 to TRBJ2-5, with D perhaps TRBD2 (5 bases). The sequenced sample consisted of peripheral blood. In nucleotides, the CDR3 is TGTGCCAGCAGTTTGCCTGCGGGGACCCAGTACTTC. Its protein product is CASSLPAGTQYF.